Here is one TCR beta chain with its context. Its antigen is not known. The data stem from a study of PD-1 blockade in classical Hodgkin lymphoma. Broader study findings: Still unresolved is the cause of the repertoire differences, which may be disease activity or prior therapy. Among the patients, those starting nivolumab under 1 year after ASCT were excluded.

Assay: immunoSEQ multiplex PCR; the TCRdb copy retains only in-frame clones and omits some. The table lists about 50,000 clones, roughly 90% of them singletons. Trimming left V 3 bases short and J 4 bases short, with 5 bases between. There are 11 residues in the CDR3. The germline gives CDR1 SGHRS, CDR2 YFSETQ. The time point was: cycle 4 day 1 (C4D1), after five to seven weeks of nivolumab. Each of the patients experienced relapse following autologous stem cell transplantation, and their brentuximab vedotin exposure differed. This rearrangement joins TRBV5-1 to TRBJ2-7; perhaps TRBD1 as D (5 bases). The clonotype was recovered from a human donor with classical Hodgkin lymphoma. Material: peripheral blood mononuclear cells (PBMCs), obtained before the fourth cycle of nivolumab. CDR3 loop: CASSSGYEQYF. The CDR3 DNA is TGCGCCAGCAGCTCAGGGTACGAGCAGTACTTC. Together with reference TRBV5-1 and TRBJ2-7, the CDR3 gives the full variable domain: KAGVTQTPRYLIKTRGQQVTLSCSPISGHRSVSWYQQTPGQGLQFLFEYFSETQRNKGNFPGRFSGRQFSNSRSEMNVSTLELGDSALYLCASSSGYEQYFGPGTRLTVT.